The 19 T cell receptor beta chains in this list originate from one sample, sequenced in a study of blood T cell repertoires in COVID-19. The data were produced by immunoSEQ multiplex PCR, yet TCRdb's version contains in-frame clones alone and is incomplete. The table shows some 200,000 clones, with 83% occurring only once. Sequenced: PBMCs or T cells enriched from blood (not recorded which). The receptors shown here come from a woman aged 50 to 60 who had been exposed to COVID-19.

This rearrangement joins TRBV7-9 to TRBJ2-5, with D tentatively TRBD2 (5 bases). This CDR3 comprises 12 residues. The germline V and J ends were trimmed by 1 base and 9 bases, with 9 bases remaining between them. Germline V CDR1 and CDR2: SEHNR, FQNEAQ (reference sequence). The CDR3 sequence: CASSLESGAQYF. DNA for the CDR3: TGTGCCAGCAGCTTAGAGTCCGGGGCCCAGTACTTC.

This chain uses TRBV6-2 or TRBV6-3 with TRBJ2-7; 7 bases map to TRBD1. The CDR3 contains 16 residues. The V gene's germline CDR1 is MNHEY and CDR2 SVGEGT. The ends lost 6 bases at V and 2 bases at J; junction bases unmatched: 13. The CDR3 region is CASSGHRDSPTYEQYF. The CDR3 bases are TGTGCCAGCAGCGGTCACCGGGACAGTCCGACCTACGAGCAGTACTTC.

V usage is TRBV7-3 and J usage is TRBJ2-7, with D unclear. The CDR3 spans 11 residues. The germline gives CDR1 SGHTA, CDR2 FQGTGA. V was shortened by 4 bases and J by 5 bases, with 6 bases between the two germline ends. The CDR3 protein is CASSSSHEQYF. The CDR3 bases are TGTGCCAGCAGCTCGTCCCACGAGCAGTACTTC.

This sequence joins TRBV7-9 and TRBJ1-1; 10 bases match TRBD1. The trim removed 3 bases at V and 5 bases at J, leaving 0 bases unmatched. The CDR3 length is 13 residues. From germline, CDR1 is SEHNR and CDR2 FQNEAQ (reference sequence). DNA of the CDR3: TGTGCCAGCAGCTTGGACAGGGGGACTGAAGCTTTCTTT. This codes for CASSLDRGTEAFF. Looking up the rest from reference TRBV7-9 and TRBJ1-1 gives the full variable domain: DTGVSQNPRHKITKRGQNVTFRCDPISEHNRLYWYRQTLGQGPEFLTYFQNEAQLEKSRLLSDRFSAERPKGSFSTLEIQRTEQGDSAMYLCASSLDRGTEAFFGQGTRLTVV.

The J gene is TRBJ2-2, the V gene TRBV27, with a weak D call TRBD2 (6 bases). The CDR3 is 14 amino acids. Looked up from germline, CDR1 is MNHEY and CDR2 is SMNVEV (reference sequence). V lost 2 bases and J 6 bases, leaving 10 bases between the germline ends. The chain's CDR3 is CASSLRPSAGELFF. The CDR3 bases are TGTGCCAGCAGTTTAAGGCCTAGCGCCGGGGAGCTGTTTTTT.

The CDR3 region has the DNA TGTGCCACCAGTGATTTGCGTGGCGGTCCAGAGACCCAGTACTTC. Translation: CATSDLRGGPETQYF. The chain carries TRBV24-1 and TRBJ2-5, with no clear D. V lost 0 bases to trimming and J lost 4 bases, with 11 bases between them. The CDR3 contains 15 residues. CDR1 is KGHDR, CDR2 SFDVKD, per germline.

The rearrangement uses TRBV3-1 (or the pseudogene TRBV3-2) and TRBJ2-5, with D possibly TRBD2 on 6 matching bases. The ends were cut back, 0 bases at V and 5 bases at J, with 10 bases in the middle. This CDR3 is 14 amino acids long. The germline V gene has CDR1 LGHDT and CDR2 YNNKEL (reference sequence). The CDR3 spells CASSQEGGYETQYF. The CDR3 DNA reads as TGTGCCAGCAGCCAAGAGGGAGGTTATGAGACCCAGTACTTC.

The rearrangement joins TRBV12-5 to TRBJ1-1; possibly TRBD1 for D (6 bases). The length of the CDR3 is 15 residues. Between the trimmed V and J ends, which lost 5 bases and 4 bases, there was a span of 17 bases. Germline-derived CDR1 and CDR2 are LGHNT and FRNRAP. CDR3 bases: TGTGCTAGTGGTATCCTCCCGGGACAAACCACTGAAGCTTTCTTT. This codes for CASGILPGQTTEAFF.

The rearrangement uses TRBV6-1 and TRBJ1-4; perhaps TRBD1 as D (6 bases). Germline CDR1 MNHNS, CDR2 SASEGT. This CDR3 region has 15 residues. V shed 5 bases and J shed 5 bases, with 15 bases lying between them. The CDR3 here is CASSTKQGRNEKLFF. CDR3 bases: TGTGCCAGCAGTACCAAACAGGGAAGGAATGAAAAACTGTTTTTT.

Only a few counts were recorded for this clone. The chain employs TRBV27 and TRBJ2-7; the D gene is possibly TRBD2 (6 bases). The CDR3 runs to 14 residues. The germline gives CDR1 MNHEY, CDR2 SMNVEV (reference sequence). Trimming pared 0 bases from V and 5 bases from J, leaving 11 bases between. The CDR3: CASSLSGSRDEQYF. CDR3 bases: TGTGCCAGCAGTTTATCCGGGAGTAGGGACGAGCAGTACTTC.

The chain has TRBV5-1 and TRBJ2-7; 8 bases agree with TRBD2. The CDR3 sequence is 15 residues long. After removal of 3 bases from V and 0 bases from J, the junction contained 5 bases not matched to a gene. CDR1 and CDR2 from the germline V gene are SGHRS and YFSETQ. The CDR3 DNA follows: TGCGCCAGCAGCTCGGACGGGGGGGCCTCCTACGAGCAGTACTTC. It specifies CASSSDGGASYEQYF.

CDR3 sequence: CASSSKLKTEAFF. DNA of the CDR3: TGTGCCAGCAGCTCGAAACTAAAGACTGAAGCTTTCTTT. This chain links TRBV5-4 with TRBJ1-1; D call uncertain. The V gene lost 3 bases and the J gene lost 5 bases, with 11 bases spanning the gap. This CDR3 spans 13 amino acids. Germline values: CDR1 SGHNT, CDR2 YYREEE (reference sequence).

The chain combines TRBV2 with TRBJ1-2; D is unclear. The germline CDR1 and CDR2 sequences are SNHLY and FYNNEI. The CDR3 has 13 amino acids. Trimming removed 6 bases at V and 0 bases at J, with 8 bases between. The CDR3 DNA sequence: TGTGCCAGCAGCCGCGAATCTAACTATGGCTACACCTTC. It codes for CASSRESNYGYTF.

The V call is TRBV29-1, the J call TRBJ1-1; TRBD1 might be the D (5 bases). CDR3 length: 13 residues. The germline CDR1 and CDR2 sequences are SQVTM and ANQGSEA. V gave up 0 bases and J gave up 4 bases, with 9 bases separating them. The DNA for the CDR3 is TGCAGCGTTGAAGAGCGGGGGGGCACTGAAGCTTTCTTT. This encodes CSVEERGGTEAFF.

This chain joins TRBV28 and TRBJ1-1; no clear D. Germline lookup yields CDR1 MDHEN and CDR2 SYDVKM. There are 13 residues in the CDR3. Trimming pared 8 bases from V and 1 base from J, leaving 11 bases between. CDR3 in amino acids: CASYYAENTEAFF. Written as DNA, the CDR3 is TGTGCCAGCTACTACGCGGAGAACACTGAAGCTTTCTTT. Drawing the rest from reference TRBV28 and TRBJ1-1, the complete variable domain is DVKVTQSSRYLVKRTGEKVFLECVQDMDHENMFWYRQDPGLGLRLIYFSYDVKMKEKGDIPEGYSVSREKKERFSLILESASTNQTSMYLCASYYAENTEAFFGQGTRLTVV.

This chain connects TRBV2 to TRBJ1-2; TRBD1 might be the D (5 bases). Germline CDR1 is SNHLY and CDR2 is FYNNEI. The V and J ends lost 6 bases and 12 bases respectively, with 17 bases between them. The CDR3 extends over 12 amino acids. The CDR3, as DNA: TGTGCCAGCAGCGTCGACGCCGGGGGTCACACCTTC. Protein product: CASSVDAGGHTF.

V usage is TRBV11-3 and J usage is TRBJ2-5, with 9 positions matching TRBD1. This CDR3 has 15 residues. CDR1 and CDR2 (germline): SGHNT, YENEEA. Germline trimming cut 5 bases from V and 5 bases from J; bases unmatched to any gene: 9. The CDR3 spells CASSLVTGGRETQYF. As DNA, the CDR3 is TGTGCCAGCAGCCTAGTAACAGGGGGCAGGGAGACCCAGTACTTC.

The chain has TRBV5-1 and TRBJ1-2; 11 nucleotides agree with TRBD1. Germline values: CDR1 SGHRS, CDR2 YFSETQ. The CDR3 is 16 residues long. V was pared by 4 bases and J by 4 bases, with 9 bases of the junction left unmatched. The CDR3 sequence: CASSTTGTGGGYGYTF. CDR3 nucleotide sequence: TGCGCCAGCAGCACAACCGGGACAGGGGGAGGCTATGGCTACACCTTC. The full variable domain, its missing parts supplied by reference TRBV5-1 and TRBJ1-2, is KAGVTQTPRYLIKTRGQQVTLSCSPISGHRSVSWYQQTPGQGLQFLFEYFSETQRNKGNFPGRFSGRQFSNSRSEMNVSTLELGDSALYLCASSTTGTGGGYGYTFGSGTRLTVV.

CDR3 bases: TGTGCCAGCAGCACCCTTAGTAGAACCGGGGAGCTGTTTTTT. Translating it yields CASSTLSRTGELFF. This chain links TRBV7-2 with TRBJ2-2; no clear D gene. Trimming shortened V by 5 bases and J by 5 bases, and 12 bases separated the two germline ends. This CDR3 region has 14 residues. The germline CDR1 and CDR2 sequences are SGHTA and FQGNSA.